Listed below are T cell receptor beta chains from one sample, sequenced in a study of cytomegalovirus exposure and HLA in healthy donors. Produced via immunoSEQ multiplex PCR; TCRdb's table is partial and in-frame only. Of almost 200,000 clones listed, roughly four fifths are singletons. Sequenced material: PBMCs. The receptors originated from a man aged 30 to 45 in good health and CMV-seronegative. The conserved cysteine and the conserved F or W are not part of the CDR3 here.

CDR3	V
ASSLGPDRGNTGELF	TRBV5-1
ASRADRGSTPLH	TRBV5-1
SGGPGRGYT	TRBV20-1
ASSLRGELF	TRBV7-9
ASSVRQGDYYGYT	TRBV19
ASSTFDRGPTDTQY	TRBV7-9
ASSQVDRGLNYNEQF	TRBV4-1
ASSLATGRGYTEAF	TRBV5-1
ASSLAGLNQPQH	TRBV28
ASSRTSGYNEQF	TRBV19
ASSQDLTTEAF	TRBV14
ASSPNTGTGHTDTQY	TRBV7-9
ASRGGTGNTIY	TRBV9
ASSLAAHNEQF	TRBV7-9
ASRTSGRGIYNEQF	TRBV19
ASSLTVSYEQY	TRBV6-1
ASTPTSSGRGDTQY	TRBV5-1
ASSLYTGWNQETQY	TRBV7-9
ASSDDRLNTEAF	TRBV2